Below are 28 T cell receptor beta chains sequenced from a single sample in a study of blood T cell repertoires in COVID-19. Repertoires were generated with immunoSEQ multiplex PCR, while TCRdb's copy carries only in-frame clones and drops some. The sample has about 380,000 clones; roughly 89% are singletons. Sequenced material: peripheral blood. These receptors all come from a man younger than 30 with active or convalescent COVID-19.

The chain is built from TRBV7-6 and TRBJ1-3; the D gene is possibly TRBD1 (5 bases). V was trimmed by 5 bases and J by 0 bases, leaving 23 bases between them. The CDR3 spans 19 residues. Germline V gives CDR1 SGHVS, CDR2 FNYEAQ. The CDR3 nucleotides read TGTGCCAGCAGCCTTGAACACGATTCGGGGGGGAGCTCTGGAAACACCATATATTTT. Its protein product is CASSLEHDSGGSSGNTIYF.

The chain recombines TRBV19 with TRBJ1-5, with D tentatively TRBD1 (5 bases). Trimming stripped 7 bases from V and 7 bases from J, with 14 bases between. The germline CDR1 and CDR2 sequences are LNHDA and SQIVND (reference sequence). CDR3 length equals 13 residues. The CDR3 sequence: CASNLQASQPQHF. The CDR3 DNA reads TGTGCCAGTAACCTACAGGCTTCCCAGCCCCAGCATTTT.

This chain connects TRBV28 to TRBJ2-1, with a tentative D call TRBD1 (6 bases). Germline values: CDR1 MDHEN, CDR2 SYDVKM. V was clipped by 3 bases and J by 5 bases, with 17 bases between them. This CDR3 spans 16 amino acids. CDR3 sequence: CASSFLGAGVDNEQFF. CDR3 sequence (DNA): TGTGCCAGCAGTTTCCTCGGGGCAGGGGTAGACAATGAGCAGTTCTTC. Full variable domain (remainder filled in from reference TRBV28 and TRBJ2-1): DVKVTQSSRYLVKRTGEKVFLECVQDMDHENMFWYRQDPGLGLRLIYFSYDVKMKEKGDIPEGYSVSREKKERFSLILESASTNQTSMYLCASSFLGAGVDNEQFFGPGTRLTVL.

This clone was counted a single time. V is TRBV5-1 and J is TRBJ2-2; 8 bases fit TRBD2. Germline assignment: CDR1 SGHRS and CDR2 YFSETQ. The CDR3 is 15 residues long. J lost 6 bases, V lost 2 bases, and 6 bases had no gene match. The CDR3 protein is CASSLAGVISGELFF. The CDR3 DNA sequence: TGCGCCAGCAGCTTAGCGGGAGTAATCTCCGGGGAGCTGTTTTTT.

This chain connects TRBV4-3 to TRBJ1-6; TRBD1 matches 7 bases. The CDR3 runs 15 residues. Germline V gene lookup returns CDR1 LGHNA and CDR2 YSLEER. V trimming: 1 base; J trimming: 7 bases; junction bases outside the gene matches: 4. In DNA form, the CDR3 reads TGCGCCAGCAGCCAAGTGGGCAGGGGGAATTCACCCCTCCACTTT. Translation: CASSQVGRGNSPLHF.

CDR3 in DNA: TGTGCCAGCAGTTCCACACCTGGGACTAGCGGGAGGAGGAATGAGCAGTTCTTC. Encoded protein: CASSSTPGTSGRRNEQFF. The V call is TRBV27, the J call TRBJ2-1; 15 nucleotides match TRBD2. The J segment lost 7 bases and the V segment lost 4 bases, leaving 11 bases of the junction unmatched. The CDR3 sequence is 18 residues long. Germline V CDR1 and CDR2: MNHEY, SMNVEV (reference sequence).

CDR3 bases: TGTGCCAGCAGGGTTACAGGGAACCCCCAGCATTTT. As protein: CASRVTGNPQHF. V is TRBV6-5 and J is TRBJ1-5, with D possibly TRBD1 on 6 matching bases. V was trimmed by 6 bases and J by 10 bases, leaving 13 bases between them. Germline V CDR1 and CDR2: MNHEY, SVGAGI. The CDR3 loop spans 12 amino acids.

The chain links TRBV7-2 to TRBJ1-6, with D unclear. Germline CDR1 SGHTA, CDR2 FQGNSA. The length of the CDR3 is 15 residues. V gave up 1 base and J gave up 2 bases, with 6 bases separating them. CDR3 loop: CASSLGSAYNSPLHF. As DNA, the CDR3 is TGTGCCAGCAGCTTAGGTAGCGCCTATAATTCACCCCTCCACTTT.

This chain links TRBV18 with TRBJ1-1; a weak D match, TRBD1 (5 bases). The CDR3 extends over 13 amino acids. V was shortened by 1 base and J by 6 bases, with 9 bases between the two germline ends. The germline gives CDR1 KGHSH, CDR2 LQKENI. CDR3 sequence reads: CASSPLGEAEAFF. The CDR3 nucleotides read TGTGCCAGCTCACCACTAGGGGAGGCTGAAGCTTTCTTT.

This clone was counted a few times. The rearrangement links TRBV7-9 to TRBJ1-1, with D possibly being TRBD1 (5 bases). The germline V and J ends were trimmed by 0 bases and 6 bases, with 14 bases remaining between them. Per the germline V gene, CDR1 is SEHNR and CDR2 is FQNEAQ (reference sequence). The CDR3 has 15 amino acids. CDR3 region: CASSLAPAREAEAFF. The DNA of the CDR3 is TGTGCCAGCAGCTTAGCGCCGGCCAGGGAGGCTGAAGCTTTCTTT.

The genes are TRBV6-5 and TRBJ1-2, with TRBD1 identical over 7 bases. Germline-derived CDR1 and CDR2 are MNHEY and SVGAGI. Trimming at V came to 8 bases and at J to 2 bases, leaving 11 bases not matched to a gene. CDR3 length equals 15 residues. CDR3 nucleotides: TGTGCCAGCGGGGGACAGAGATTACCCAACTATGGCTACACCTTC. Residues: CASGGQRLPNYGYTF.

This clone was detected only once. The genes are TRBV6-5 and TRBJ1-1, with D possibly TRBD1 on 6 matching bases. Germline CDR1 reads MNHEY; CDR2 reads SVGAGI. The CDR3 has 14 amino acids. Trimming cost V 10 bases and J 6 bases, with 21 bases left between them. The CDR3 sequence is CATLTNRVFPEAFF. The CDR3 DNA is TGTGCCACCTTAACAAACAGGGTTTTCCCTGAAGCTTTCTTT.

The chain recombines TRBV24-1 with TRBJ2-1; no clear D gene. The germline gives CDR1 KGHDR, CDR2 SFDVKD. This CDR3 spans 16 amino acids. V lost 0 bases to trimming and J lost 0 bases, with 8 bases between them. The CDR3 reads CATSDLTYGSYNEQFF. In nucleotides, the CDR3 is TGTGCCACCAGTGATTTGACCTATGGCTCCTACAATGAGCAGTTCTTC.

The CDR3: CASSLEGRVWDAGYTF. In DNA form, the CDR3 reads TGTGCCAGCAGTTTAGAGGGTCGGGTGTGGGACGCGGGGTACACCTTC. V gene TRBV28 combines with J gene TRBJ1-2; D may be TRBD1 (5 bases). CDR3 size: 16 residues. Germline CDR1 MDHEN, CDR2 SYDVKM. Trimming took off 2 bases at V and 11 bases at J, with 24 bases between the two ends.

This clone was detected only once. The J gene is TRBJ1-2, the V gene TRBV10-3; D is unresolved. V dropped 3 bases and J dropped 4 bases, with 18 bases sitting between them. Per germline, CDR1 ENHRY and CDR2 SYGVKD. CDR3 length: 16 residues. Here the CDR3 reads CAISDSTGSNPYGYTF. CDR3 nucleotide sequence: TGTGCCATCAGTGATTCTACGGGGAGTAACCCCTATGGCTACACCTTC.

The chain joins TRBV19 to TRBJ1-5; 7 bases match TRBD1. The CDR3 is 16 amino acids. V shed 0 bases, J shed 1 base, and the junction held 3 bases outside the gene matches. Germline loops: CDR1 LNHDA, CDR2 SQIVND (reference sequence). CDR3 nucleotide sequence: TGTGCCAGTAGTATAGAGGGGACAGCAAGCAATCAGCCCCAGCATTTT. It specifies CASSIEGTASNQPQHF.

The gene calls are TRBV27 and TRBJ2-2, with 8 bases identical to TRBD2. Losses at the gene ends were 6 bases for V and 4 bases for J; bases not matched to a gene: 4. This CDR3 contains 14 residues. The germline CDR1 and CDR2 sequences are MNHEY and SMNVEV (reference sequence). CDR3 DNA: TGTGCCAGCAGCCGGGAGGGGGTCACCGGGGAGCTGTTTTTT. Protein: CASSREGVTGELFF.

The genes are TRBV6-2 or TRBV6-3 and TRBJ2-1, with a tentative D call TRBD2 (6 bases). The CDR3 is made up of 14 amino acids. Germline V gene sequence: CDR1 MNHEY, CDR2 SVGEGT. V was pared by 2 bases and J by 6 bases, with 11 bases between. The CDR3 loop is CASSYTGRLNEQFF. The CDR3 DNA reads as TGTGCCAGCAGTTACACCGGGAGACTCAATGAGCAGTTCTTC.

The gene calls are TRBV9 and TRBJ2-7; perhaps TRBD1 as D (6 bases). Trimming took off 1 base at V and 3 bases at J, with 14 bases between the two ends. This CDR3 is 15 amino acids long. Looked up from germline, CDR1 is SGDLS and CDR2 is YYNGEE. CDR3 residues: CASSVSQGMYYEQYF. Written as DNA, the CDR3 is TGTGCCAGCAGCGTATCCCAGGGGATGTACTACGAGCAGTACTTC.

This clone has a count of ten or more. The chain has TRBV6-5 and TRBJ2-1; 12 nucleotides align to TRBD2. Germline CDR1 is MNHEY and CDR2 is SVGAGI. CDR3 length equals 13 residues. Trimming removed 6 bases from V and 9 bases from J; junction bases left unmatched: 3. DNA for the CDR3: TGTGCCAGCAGACTAGCGGGAGGTATTGAGCAGTTCTTC. It encodes CASRLAGGIEQFF.

The chain has TRBV2 and TRBJ1-1; possibly TRBD1 for D (5 bases). V lost 8 bases to trimming and J lost 0 bases, with 13 bases between them. This CDR3 region has 14 residues. CDR1 is SNHLY and CDR2 is FYNNEI in the germline V gene. CDR3 region: CASQGGSLNTEAFF. DNA for the CDR3: TGTGCCAGCCAGGGAGGCAGTTTGAACACTGAAGCTTTCTTT.

This chain links TRBV7-6 with TRBJ2-7; a weak D match, TRBD2 (7 bases). V lost 1 base, J lost 3 bases, and 19 bases lay in between. This CDR3 spans 17 amino acids. CDR1 is SGHVS, CDR2 FNYEAQ, per germline. The DNA for the CDR3 is TGTGCCAGCAGCTTAGAAGGGGCGGGGGCAGGAGACTACGAGCAGTACTTC. It yields the protein CASSLEGAGAGDYEQYF.

The CDR3 loop reads CASSSTSGGPFAQYF. The CDR3 coding sequence is TGTGCCAGCAGCTCGACTAGCGGGGGGCCATTCGCCCAGTACTTC. The genes are TRBV7-3 and TRBJ2-5; 13 bases map to TRBD2. There are 15 residues in the CDR3. V shed 4 bases and J 9 bases; nucleotides not matched to a gene: 8. Germline CDR1 reads SGHTA; CDR2 reads FQGTGA.

The chain couples TRBV7-2 to TRBJ2-2; D call uncertain. The CDR3 contains 16 residues. The germline CDR1 and CDR2 sequences are SGHTA and FQGNSA. The germline V and J ends were trimmed by 1 base and 7 bases, with 16 bases remaining between them. The CDR3 here is CASSLGYRQVHGELFF. The CDR3 nucleotides are TGTGCCAGCAGCTTAGGTTATCGGCAGGTTCACGGGGAGCTGTTTTTT.

In this sample, this clone turned up once. The CDR3 sequence is CSADMNTEAFF. CDR3 bases: TGCAGTGCTGACATGAACACTGAAGCTTTCTTT. The chain links TRBV20-1 to TRBJ1-1; D gene uncertain. V was pared by 5 bases and J by 0 bases, with 4 bases between. Germline-derived CDR1 and CDR2 are DFQATT and SNEGSKA (reference sequence). This CDR3 has 11 residues.

V is TRBV2 and J is TRBJ1-5; 7 bases are shared with TRBD1. The CDR3 length is 15 residues. Looked up from germline, CDR1 is SNHLY and CDR2 is FYNNEI. V trimming: 4 bases; J trimming: 3 bases; junction bases outside the gene matches: 6. The CDR3 bases are TGTGCCAGCAGTGTCAGGGACAGACTCAATCAGCCCCAGCATTTT. This encodes CASSVRDRLNQPQHF.

V is TRBV20-1 and J is TRBJ1-4, with no clear D. The CDR3 contains 14 residues. V was shortened by 3 bases and J by 8 bases, with 16 bases between the two germline ends. Germline CDR1 and CDR2: DFQATT and SNEGSKA (reference sequence). The CDR3 DNA reads as TGCAGTGCTAGTTCCGGCCTTGCGGTGGAAAAACTGTTTTTT. It specifies CSASSGLAVEKLFF.

The gene calls are TRBV19 and TRBJ1-4; D unclear. The V and J ends lost 2 bases and 0 bases respectively, with 7 bases between them. The CDR3 sequence is 15 residues long. The germline V gene encodes CDR1 LNHDA and CDR2 SQIVND (reference sequence). CDR3 residues: CASSILAATNEKLFF. The CDR3 region has the DNA TGTGCCAGTAGTATATTGGCTGCAACTAATGAAAAACTGTTTTTT.